This TCR beta chain was identified in a study of blood T cell repertoires in COVID-19. On the study more broadly: From T cells, B-cell-depleted T cells, or PBMCs came the material, which was cDNA or gDNA.

Generated by immunoSEQ multiplex PCR, the TCRdb table keeps only in-frame clones and is missing some. The table includes approximately 350,000 clones, about 88% detected once. The length of the CDR3 is 16 residues. V dropped 0 bases and J dropped 0 bases, with 9 bases sitting between them. Germline V CDR1 and CDR2: SGDLS, YYNGEE. Sequenced material: peripheral blood. The receptor's source is a woman between 65 and 79 years old with COVID-19, enrolled during active disease. This chain uses TRBV9 with TRBJ1-4; D is possibly TRBD1 (5 bases). CDR3: CASSVETGATNEKLFF. The DNA of the CDR3 is TGTGCCAGCAGCGTAGAAACAGGAGCAACTAATGAAAAACTGTTTTTT. The full variable domain, its missing parts supplied by reference TRBV9 and TRBJ1-4, is DSGVTQTPKHLITATGQRVTLRCSPRSGDLSVYWYQQSLDQGLQFLIQYYNGEERAKGNILERFSAQQFPDLHSELNLSSLELGDSALYFCASSVETGATNEKLFFGSGTQLSVL.